Listed below are T cell receptor beta chains from one sample, sequenced in a study of T cell responses to AZD1222 COVID-19 vaccine. TCRdb's table, derived via immunoSEQ multiplex PCR, lists solely in-frame clones and lacks some. Among 180,000 or so clones, around nine tenths were seen once, and the ten largest hold around 2.6%. Sequencing used peripheral blood, obtained on day 0 of AZD1222 vaccination. The receptors shown here come from an adult in good health. CDR3s include the opening cysteine and the closing phenylalanine or tryptophan. The D gene is left open where the match is weak. Size is omitted from some rows. Given values are once, few, many or a class for expanded clones.

D gene: -
clone size: -
J gene: TRBJ2-5
V gene: TRBV11-2
CDR3 protein: CASSFGTREETQYF
CDR3 DNA: TGTGCCAGCAGCTTCGGGACTCGCGAAGAGACCCAGTACTTC

D gene: -
clone size: -
J gene: TRBJ2-3
V gene: TRBV6-5
CDR3 protein: CASSYAYEATQYF
CDR3 DNA: TGTGCCAGCAGTTACGCTTATGAAGCTACGCAGTATTTT

D gene: -
clone size: -
J gene: TRBJ2-5
V gene: TRBV27
CDR3 protein: CASSLKGRSETQYF
CDR3 DNA: TGTGCCAGCAGTTTGAAGGGGCGCTCAGAGACCCAGTACTTC

D gene: -
clone size: -
J gene: TRBJ1-1
V gene: TRBV21-1
CDR3 protein: CASSTPGGLQEAFF
CDR3 DNA: TGTGCCAGCAGCACCCCAGGAGGACTACAGGAAGCTTTCTTT

D gene: -
clone size: -
J gene: TRBJ1-5
V gene: TRBV19
CDR3 protein: CASSESGSGTASNQPQHF
CDR3 DNA: TGTGCCAGTAGTGAAAGCGGTTCCGGGACGGCTAGCAATCAGCCCCAGCATTTT

D gene: -
clone size: -
J gene: TRBJ1-2
V gene: TRBV19
CDR3 protein: CASSMRRDTTNYGYTF
CDR3 DNA: TGTGCCAGTAGTATGCGTCGGGACACCACTAACTATGGCTACACCTTC

D gene: -
clone size: -
J gene: TRBJ1-5
V gene: TRBV14
CDR3 protein: CASSQAGQPQHF
CDR3 DNA: TGTGCCAGCAGCCAAGCCGGGCAGCCCCAGCATTTT

D gene: -
clone size: -
J gene: TRBJ2-1
V gene: TRBV6-1
CDR3 protein: CASSEETGRNNEQFF
CDR3 DNA: TGTGCCAGCAGTGAAGAAACCGGAAGAAACAATGAGCAGTTCTTC

D gene: TRBD2
clone size: -
J gene: TRBJ2-1
V gene: TRBV19
CDR3 protein: CASSIDPLGPGGYNEQFF
CDR3 DNA: TGTGCCAGTAGTATAGATCCCCTCGGCCCCGGGGGGTACAATGAGCAGTTCTTC

D gene: TRBD1
clone size: -
J gene: TRBJ2-5
V gene: TRBV29-1
CDR3 protein: CSVNRGSGETQYF
CDR3 DNA: TGCAGCGTTAACAGGGGATCGGGGGAGACCCAGTACTTC

D gene: -
clone size: -
J gene: TRBJ1-4
V gene: TRBV4-1
CDR3 protein: CASSQDPREKLFF
CDR3 DNA: TGCGCCAGCAGCCAAGACCCCAGGGAAAAACTGTTTTTT

D gene: TRBD2
clone size: -
J gene: TRBJ2-1
V gene: TRBV19
CDR3 protein: CASSPGLAGGNEQFF
CDR3 DNA: TGTGCCAGTAGTCCGGGACTAGCGGGGGGTAATGAGCAGTTCTTC

D gene: TRBD2
clone size: -
J gene: TRBJ2-7
V gene: TRBV20-1
CDR3 protein: CSASSGRAISYEQYF
CDR3 DNA: TGCAGTGCTAGTAGCGGGAGGGCCATCTCCTACGAGCAGTACTTC

D gene: TRBD2
clone size: -
J gene: TRBJ2-7
V gene: TRBV5-4
CDR3 protein: CASSLKGRDEQYF
CDR3 DNA: TGTGCCAGCAGCTTGAAAGGGAGGGACGAGCAGTACTTC

D gene: TRBD1
clone size: -
J gene: TRBJ1-1
V gene: TRBV6-5
CDR3 protein: CASGGQNLGEAFF
CDR3 DNA: TGTGCCAGCGGGGGACAGAATTTGGGTGAAGCTTTCTTT

D gene: -
clone size: -
J gene: TRBJ1-2
V gene: TRBV11-3
CDR3 protein: CASRHPGQGYGYTF
CDR3 DNA: TGTGCCAGCAGGCACCCCGGGCAGGGCTATGGCTACACCTTC

D gene: TRBD2
clone size: -
J gene: TRBJ2-7
V gene: TRBV28
CDR3 protein: CASAGESMRQYF
CDR3 DNA: TGTGCCAGTGCGGGAGAATCAATGAGGCAGTACTTC

D gene: -
clone size: -
J gene: TRBJ1-3
V gene: TRBV11-2
CDR3 protein: CASSFLQGSGNTIYF
CDR3 DNA: TGTGCCAGCAGCTTTCTCCAGGGGTCTGGAAACACCATATATTTT

D gene: -
clone size: -
J gene: TRBJ1-6
V gene: TRBV5-5
CDR3 protein: CASSLWGGSPLHF
CDR3 DNA: TGTGCCAGCAGCTTGTGGGGCGGCTCACCCCTCCACTTT

D gene: -
clone size: many
J gene: TRBJ2-1
V gene: TRBV15
CDR3 protein: CATSREGAGYYNVSVEFF
CDR3 DNA: TGTGCCACCAGCAGAGAGGGGGCCGGATACTACAATGTCTCAGTGGAGTTCTTC

D gene: -
clone size: -
J gene: TRBJ2-3
V gene: TRBV7-8
CDR3 protein: CASSQWGYRTDTQYF
CDR3 DNA: TGTGCCAGCAGCCAGTGGGGGTATCGCACAGATACGCAGTATTTT

D gene: -
clone size: -
J gene: TRBJ2-7
V gene: TRBV5-1
CDR3 protein: CASSLGGSSYEQYF
CDR3 DNA: TGCGCCAGCAGCTTGGGGGGCAGCTCCTACGAGCAGTACTTC

D gene: -
clone size: -
J gene: TRBJ2-5
V gene: TRBV9
CDR3 protein: CASSVSGGQETQYF
CDR3 DNA: TGTGCCAGCAGCGTATCAGGGGGGCAAGAGACCCAGTACTTC

D gene: -
clone size: -
J gene: TRBJ2-7
V gene: TRBV6-5
CDR3 protein: CASSTGSRILEYF
CDR3 DNA: TGTGCCAGCAGTACGGGTTCCAGGATCCTGGAGTACTTC

D gene: -
clone size: few
J gene: TRBJ1-1
V gene: TRBV29-1
CDR3 protein: CSSQGMNTEAFF
CDR3 DNA: TGCAGCTCACAAGGGATGAACACTGAAGCTTTCTTT

D gene: -
clone size: -
J gene: TRBJ2-3
V gene: TRBV30
CDR3 protein: CAWSALTVDTQYF
CDR3 DNA: TGTGCCTGGAGTGCCCTCACCGTCGATACGCAGTATTTT

D gene: TRBD2
clone size: -
J gene: TRBJ2-7
V gene: TRBV7-9
CDR3 protein: CASSSGGTSVYEQYF
CDR3 DNA: TGTGCCAGCAGCTCTGGAGGGACTAGCGTCTACGAGCAGTACTTC

D gene: TRBD2
clone size: -
J gene: TRBJ2-7
V gene: TRBV30
CDR3 protein: CAWNGLAGYEQYF
CDR3 DNA: TGTGCCTGGAATGGACTAGCGGGCTACGAGCAGTACTTC

D gene: TRBD1
clone size: -
J gene: TRBJ1-2
V gene: TRBV6-5
CDR3 protein: CASSAGTGGNYGYTF
CDR3 DNA: TGTGCCAGCAGCGCAGGGACAGGGGGCAACTATGGCTACACCTTC

D gene: -
clone size: once
J gene: TRBJ2-7
V gene: TRBV13
CDR3 protein: CASSLAGGLSYEQYF
CDR3 DNA: TGTGCCAGCAGCTTAGCCGGGGGGCTCTCCTACGAGCAGTACTTC

D gene: -
clone size: -
J gene: TRBJ2-7
V gene: TRBV28
CDR3 protein: CASSSDSYEQYF
CDR3 DNA: TGTGCCAGCAGTTCCGACAGCTACGAGCAGTACTTC

D gene: TRBD2
clone size: -
J gene: TRBJ2-1
V gene: TRBV12-5
CDR3 protein: CASGPAGTSWILDEQFF
CDR3 DNA: TGTGCTAGTGGCCCCGCGGGGACTAGTTGGATTTTAGATGAGCAGTTCTTC

D gene: -
clone size: -
J gene: TRBJ1-1
V gene: TRBV3-1/TRBV3-2
CDR3 protein: CASSQDSPLRAFF
CDR3 DNA: TGTGCCAGCAGCCAAGATTCCCCCTTGCGGGCTTTCTTT

D gene: TRBD1
clone size: -
J gene: TRBJ1-2
V gene: TRBV4-1
CDR3 protein: CASSAHTGGVRGYTF
CDR3 DNA: TGCGCCAGCAGCGCTCATACAGGGGGCGTTCGGGGCTACACCTTC

D gene: TRBD1
clone size: -
J gene: TRBJ1-4
V gene: TRBV7-6
CDR3 protein: CASSSGQGLNEKLFF
CDR3 DNA: TGTGCCAGCAGCTCCGGACAGGGATTGAATGAAAAACTGTTTTTT

D gene: -
clone size: -
J gene: TRBJ1-2
V gene: TRBV18
CDR3 protein: CASSPEGGFYGYTF
CDR3 DNA: TGTGCCAGCTCACCCGAGGGGGGTTTCTATGGCTACACCTTC

D gene: TRBD2
clone size: -
J gene: TRBJ2-3
V gene: TRBV13
CDR3 protein: CASSLEGVAGGFTDTQYF
CDR3 DNA: TGTGCCAGCAGCTTAGAAGGTGTAGCGGGAGGATTTACAGATACGCAGTATTTT

D gene: -
clone size: -
J gene: TRBJ1-1
V gene: TRBV10-2
CDR3 protein: CASSSGSTEAFF
CDR3 DNA: TGCGCCAGCAGCTCCGGCAGCACTGAAGCTTTCTTT

D gene: -
clone size: -
J gene: TRBJ2-2
V gene: TRBV19
CDR3 protein: CASSIKGTGELFF
CDR3 DNA: TGTGCCAGTAGTATTAAAGGGACCGGGGAGCTGTTTTTT

D gene: TRBD1
clone size: -
J gene: TRBJ2-1
V gene: TRBV7-6
CDR3 protein: CASSLDRGNEQFF
CDR3 DNA: TGTGCCAGCAGCTTAGACAGGGGCAATGAGCAGTTCTTC